The 26 T cell receptor beta chains in this list originate from one sample, sequenced in a study of T-cell reconstitution after alpha-beta-depleted transplantation in children. Unique molecular identifiers were incorporated into the prepared TCRbeta library. TCRdb ran MiXCR on the PCR reads and lists one entry per CDR3 protein. The profile shows a few hundred thousand distinct CDR3 sequences, 20% of them singletons. The input for sequencing was PBMCs from the stem cell graft donor, taken from the stem cell graft. All receptors derive from a human donor who donated a stem cell graft to a child with acute myeloid leukemia.

The chain uses TRBV28 and TRBJ2-4; possible D gene TRBD2, 6 bases. V was shortened by 5 bases and J by 6 bases, with 14 bases between the two germline ends. Germline loops: CDR1 MDHEN, CDR2 SYDVKM. The length of the CDR3 is 14 residues. The CDR3 nucleotides read TGTGCCAGCAGTGCCCCGGGGGACGGAAACATTCAGTACTTC. Translated: CASSAPGDGNIQYF.

This clonotype was seen a handful of times. The J gene is TRBJ2-2, the V gene TRBV20-1, with TRBD2 matching 14 bases. CDR1 and CDR2 from the germline V gene are DFQATT and SNEGSKA (reference sequence). CDR3 length equals 17 residues. V lost 2 bases and J lost 3; bases outside the gene matches: 5. CDR3 DNA sequence: TGCAGTGCTAGAACGGGACTAGCGGGAGCTCACACCGGGGAGCTGTTTTTT. This encodes CSARTGLAGAHTGELFF.

The chain joins TRBV4-2 to TRBJ2-7, with a weak D call TRBD1 (6 bases). This CDR3 region has 15 residues. The germline V gene has CDR1 LGHNA and CDR2 YNFKEQ. V lost 1 base, J lost 0 bases, and 10 bases lay in between. The CDR3, as DNA: TGTGCCAGCAGCCAAGGGGACACCTACTCCTACGAGCAGTACTTC. Its translation: CASSQGDTYSYEQYF.

This clonotype was recorded a few times. The chain has TRBV18 and TRBJ2-1; 11 bases agree with TRBD1. Germline lookup yields CDR1 KGHSH and CDR2 LQKENI. This CDR3 contains 16 residues. V dropped 0 bases and J dropped 9; count of bases not matched to a gene: 7. The CDR3 nucleotides read TGTGCCAGCTCACCACCGGAACGGGACAGGGGGGTTGAGCAGTTCTTC. Protein product: CASSPPERDRGVEQFF. The variable domain in full, with the rest retrieved from reference TRBV18 and TRBJ2-1, is NAGVMQNPRHLVRRRGQEARLRCSPMKGHSHVYWYRQLPEEGLKFMVYLQKENIIDESGMPKERFSAEFPKEGPSILRIQQVVRGDSAAYFCASSPPERDRGVEQFFGPGTRLTVL.

This clonotype was counted between two and nine times. This chain connects TRBV5-5 to TRBJ2-1, with 7 bases matching TRBD2. The CDR3 covers 15 residues. V dropped 7 bases and J dropped 5; count of bases not matched to a gene: 12. CDR1 and CDR2 from the germline V gene are SGHKS and YYEKEE (reference sequence). The CDR3 sequence: CASANGAGVDNEQFF. CDR3 nucleotide sequence: TGTGCCAGCGCGAACGGGGCGGGAGTCGACAATGAGCAGTTCTTC.

This clonotype has only a few counts. V gene TRBV7-2 combines with J gene TRBJ2-7; TRBD1 matches at 9 bases. The germline gives CDR1 SGHTA, CDR2 FQGNSA. Trimming cost V 5 bases and J 0 bases; bases outside gene matches: 5. This CDR3 region has 15 residues. The CDR3 sequence is CASSAGTGSSYEQYF. The CDR3 nucleotides read TGTGCCAGCAGCGCCGGGACAGGGAGCTCCTACGAGCAGTACTTC.

V is TRBV27 and J is TRBJ2-7; possibly TRBD2 for D (6 bases). V lost 6 bases and J 1 base, leaving 10 bases between the germline ends. The CDR3 has 13 residues. Germline CDR1 MNHEY, CDR2 SMNVEV (reference sequence). In DNA form, the CDR3 reads TGTGCCAGCAGCTGTAGCGGATCCTACGAGCAGTACTTC. Its translation is CASSCSGSYEQYF.

V gene TRBV28 combines with J gene TRBJ2-6, with 7 positions matching TRBD1. CDR1 is MDHEN, CDR2 SYDVKM, per germline. V dropped 5 bases and J dropped 4; count of bases not matched to a gene: 5. CDR3 length equals 15 residues. CDR3 DNA sequence: TGTGCCAGCAGTAACAGGGGCGGAGGGGCCAACGTCCTGACTTTC. Translation: CASSNRGGGANVLTF.

On this clonotype itself: No conserved phenylalanine or tryptophan ends this CDR3, so it is likely a read error. This chain connects TRBV6-5 to TRBJ1-2, with TRBD1 identical over 10 bases. CDR1 is MNHEY and CDR2 is SVGAGI in the germline V gene. The V gene end was trimmed by 0 bases and the J gene end by 8 bases; junction bases not matched to a gene: 9. The CDR3 has 16 residues. CDR3 DNA sequence: TGTGCCAGCAGTTACTCGGGGACAGGGGCAGGCCCAGGCTACACCTCC. Translation gives CASSYSGTGAGPGYTS.

The J gene is TRBJ1-1, the V gene TRBV4-1; D gene ambiguous. V lost 1 base and J lost 8, with 8 bases in between. The CDR3 is made up of 12 amino acids. Per germline, CDR1 MGHRA and CDR2 YSYEKL. The DNA of the CDR3 is TGCGCCAGCAGCCAAGTATTGGGGGAAGCTTTCTTT. Its translation: CASSQVLGEAFF.

The V and J genes are TRBV4-2 and TRBJ1-1; D gene unclear. Per germline, CDR1 LGHNA and CDR2 YNFKEQ. With 0 bases removed from V and 5 bases from J, the gap between germline ends came to 19 bases. The CDR3 totals 17 residues. The CDR3 region is CASSQERESAAWTEAFF. Written as DNA, the CDR3 is TGTGCCAGCAGCCAAGAACGGGAATCGGCCGCTTGGACTGAAGCTTTCTTT.

This clonotype was observed at least ten times. This chain uses TRBV24-1 with TRBJ2-1, with D possibly being TRBD2 (6 bases). V was clipped by 1 base and J by 10 bases, with 16 bases between them. Germline values: CDR1 KGHDR, CDR2 SFDVKD. The length of the CDR3 is 15 residues. CDR3 DNA sequence: TGTGCCACCAGTGATTTTGAAGGAGGGGCATGGGAGCAGTTCTTC. It translates to CATSDFEGGAWEQFF.

This clonotype has more than one count but fewer than ten. The rearrangement joins TRBV29-1 to TRBJ2-7; D possibly corresponds to TRBD1 (6 bases). CDR3 length equals 16 residues. Trimming removed 1 base from V and 6 bases from J, with 22 bases in between. Germline assignment: CDR1 SQVTM and CDR2 ANQGSEA. The CDR3 DNA is TGCAGCGTTGAAGGGTCGACAGGCCCCTTCTTAGGCGAGCAGTACTTC. It translates to CSVEGSTGPFLGEQYF.

The chain combines TRBV9 with TRBJ2-7; D may be TRBD1 (6 bases). The CDR3 has 15 residues. Trimming cost V 4 bases and J 0 bases, with 14 bases left between them. From germline, CDR1 is SGDLS and CDR2 YYNGEE. CDR3 sequence (DNA): TGTGCCAGCAGCCGCGAGGGGACACTCTCCTACGAGCAGTACTTC. Amino acid sequence: CASSREGTLSYEQYF.

The chain recombines TRBV12-3 or TRBV12-4 with TRBJ2-2; the D is unclear. This CDR3 is built from 13 residues. V was shortened by 5 bases and J by 3 bases, with 7 bases between the two germline ends. This chain's CDR3 is CASSLQYTGELFF. CDR3 in DNA: TGTGCCAGCAGTCTACAATACACCGGGGAGCTGTTTTTT.

About this clonotype: Given a much more abundant clone one base away, this may be a read error. The chain recombines TRBV29-1 with TRBJ1-1; D is perhaps TRBD1 (6 bases). The CDR3 extends over 12 amino acids. The V gene's germline CDR1 is SQVTM and CDR2 ANQGSEA. V was cut by 8 bases and J by 11 bases, with 21 bases left in between. In nucleotides, the CDR3 is TGCAGCTCCACAGGGCTAGTCGCGGGGGCTTTCTTT. It yields the protein CSSTGLVAGAFF.

This clonotype was detected ten times or more. This rearrangement joins TRBV13 to TRBJ2-1; a possible D gene is TRBD1 (5 bases). The CDR3 consists of 16 residues. Trimming cost V 2 bases and J 1 base, with 12 bases left between them. CDR1 is PRHDT, CDR2 FYEKMQ, per germline (reference sequence). The chain's CDR3 is CASSLWGSVSYNEQFF. In DNA form, the CDR3 reads TGTGCCAGCAGCTTATGGGGCAGCGTGTCCTACAATGAGCAGTTCTTC. The full variable domain, completed using reference TRBV13 and TRBJ2-1, is AAGVIQSPRHLIKEKRETATLKCYPIPRHDTVYWYQQGPGQDPQFLISFYEKMQSDKGSIPDRFSAQQFSDYHSELNMSSLELGDSALYFCASSLWGSVSYNEQFFGPGTRLTVL.

This clonotype has a handful of counts. DNA for the CDR3: TGTGCCTGGAGCCCCACCGGGAATATCTACGAGCAGTACTTC. As protein: CAWSPTGNIYEQYF. V gene TRBV30 combines with J gene TRBJ2-7, with D possibly being TRBD2 (5 bases). Germline CDR1 is GTSNPN and CDR2 is SVGIG (reference sequence). Deletions cut 3 bases from V and 3 bases from J, with 15 bases between. This CDR3 spans 14 amino acids.

The chain couples TRBV28 to TRBJ2-1; D possibly matches TRBD1 or TRBD2 (5 bases each). V was shortened by 5 bases and J by 16 bases, with 18 bases between the two germline ends. The germline V gene encodes CDR1 MDHEN and CDR2 SYDVKM. The CDR3 is 12 residues long. The CDR3 nucleotides are TGTGCCAGCAGTGTCACTGGGACCTCGGCTTTCTTC. The encoded protein is CASSVTGTSAFF.

Note on this clonotype: An end of the junction differs from the germline gene, which may be a read error. The J gene is TRBJ1-5, the V gene TRBV28; D gene ambiguous. Per germline, CDR1 MDHEN and CDR2 SYDVKM. The CDR3 runs 15 residues. CDR3 DNA sequence: TGTGCCAGCAGTTTGAGTTCTGGGAGCAATCATCCCCAGCATTTT. Its protein product is CASSLSSGSNHPQHF.

In its sample, this clonotype was seen a few times. This sequence may be a read error, since a much larger clone differs from it by one base. The chain recombines TRBV7-2 with TRBJ2-5; no clear D. Between the trimmed V and J ends, which lost 5 bases and 0 bases, there was a span of 4 bases. From germline, CDR1 is SGHTA and CDR2 FQGNSA. The CDR3 spans 12 residues. The chain's CDR3 is CASSPHQETQYF. As DNA, the CDR3 is TGTGCCAGCAGCCCCCACCAAGAGACCCAGTACTTC. The full variable domain, with the rest looked up from reference TRBV7-2 and TRBJ2-5, is GAGVSQSPSNKVTEKGKDVELRCDPISGHTALYWYRQSLGQGLEFLIYFQGNSAPDKSGLPSDRFSAERTGGSVSTLTIQRTQQEDSAVYLCASSPHQETQYFGPGTRLLVL.

This clonotype was found a few times. This chain joins TRBV28 and TRBJ2-5; D is possibly TRBD1 or TRBD2 (6 bases each). The V gene's germline CDR1 is MDHEN and CDR2 SYDVKM. V shed 3 bases and J shed 6 bases, with 29 bases lying between them. The length of the CDR3 is 19 residues. The CDR3 sequence: CASSFTAPQGTVGGKTQYF. The CDR3 nucleotides read TGTGCCAGCAGTTTCACCGCCCCTCAGGGGACCGTCGGGGGAAAGACCCAGTACTTC.

This clonotype was seen a few times. CDR3 bases: TGTGCCAGCAGCCGGGACAGGAGAAGCACAGATACGCAGTATTTT. Amino acid sequence: CASSRDRRSTDTQYF. The chain employs TRBV7-9 and TRBJ2-3; 8 bases align to TRBD1. J lost 0 bases, V lost 5 bases, and 4 bases had no gene match. CDR1 is SEHNR and CDR2 is FQNEAQ in the germline V gene (reference sequence). The CDR3 has 15 amino acids.

This clonotype was picked up many times. The chain is built from TRBV10-1 and TRBJ2-7; D is perhaps TRBD2 (5 bases). The V gene's germline CDR1 is WNHNN and CDR2 SYGVQD (reference sequence). The CDR3 runs 12 residues. The V end lost 6 bases, the J end lost 5 bases, and 11 bases lay between the germline ends. CDR3 in DNA: TGCGCCAGCAGCCCGGCCGGGAACGAGCAGTACTTC. Amino acids: CASSPAGNEQYF.

Comment on this clonotype: A read error may account for a junction end that differs from germline. V is TRBV20-1 and J is TRBJ2-7, with 11 bases that match TRBD1. This CDR3 is 15 amino acids long. Germline CDR1 DFQATT, CDR2 SNEGSKA (reference sequence). The CDR3 DNA reads TGCAGTGCGAGAGATCGGACAGGGGGCGTCTACGAGCAGTACTTC. This encodes CSARDRTGGVYEQYF.

The chain has TRBV20-1 and TRBJ2-2, with TRBD2 as a possible D gene (5 bases). Germline V gene lookup returns CDR1 DFQATT and CDR2 SNEGSKA (reference sequence). V was pared by 3 bases and J by 5 bases, with 13 bases between. This CDR3 region has 14 residues. CDR3 region: CSASPDYPTGELFF. The CDR3 DNA is TGCAGTGCTAGTCCTGACTACCCTACCGGGGAGCTGTTTTTT.